The clone carrying this TCR beta chain was observed at least ten times. The record originates from a study of regulatory T cells in long-lasting Graves disease. Per germline, CDR1 GTSNPN and CDR2 SVGIG (reference sequence). The CDR3 covers 14 residues. V trimming: 4 bases; J trimming: 7 bases; junction bases outside the gene matches: 7. The sample's time point: newly diagnosed GD, antithyroid drugs for less than 3 months. Generation of the TCR library employed RNA extracted from PBMCs. In building TCR beta libraries, iRepertoire HTBI primers were used together with Arm-PCR of CDR3 regions. Each CDR3 protein is one row after TCRdb ran MiXCR on the multiplex PCR reads. The sample has 530,000 or so distinct CDR3 sequences, approximately 15% seen once. This sample was also put to use in a study of T cells in Graves' hyperthyroidism and ophthalmopathy. That investigation notes: Exclusions: uncontrolled infection, other autoimmune disease, pregnancy, lactation.

This sequence originates from a man between 25 and 39 years old with Graves disease. The specimen comprised peripheral blood mononuclear cells (PBMCs), sampled at new diagnosis, from a patient treated with antithyroid drugs. The V call is TRBV30, the J call TRBJ2-1; 10 bases agree with TRBD1. The CDR3 loop is CAWKRDRGMNEQFF. CDR3 nucleotide sequence: TGTGCCTGGAAGCGGGACAGGGGCATGAATGAGCAGTTCTTC. Full variable domain (remainder filled in from reference TRBV30 and TRBJ2-1): SQTIHQWPATLVQPVGSPLSLECTVEGTSNPNLYWYRQAAGRGLQLLFYSVGIGQISSEVPQNLSASRPQDRQFILSSKKLLLSDSGFYLCAWKRDRGMNEQFFGPGTRLTVL.